What follows are 9 T cell receptor beta chains derived from one specimen sequenced in a study of shared clonotypes between healthy human individuals. Libraries were prepared by immunoSEQ multiplex PCR; TCRdb keeps only in-frame clonotypes and omits some of them. The data hold about 690,000 clones, with about 92% observed a single time. The source material was memory CD8+ T cells from PBMCs. As to subset: CD45RO+ cells pooled with CCR7-negative TemRA cells. The receptors originated from a man between 18 and 35 years old in good health. Some clones in this sample may be carry-over from other donors' samples.

This rearrangement joins TRBV4-1 to TRBJ2-3; D could derive from TRBD1 or TRBD2 (5 bases each). Trimming stripped 4 bases from V and 7 bases from J, with 24 bases between. There are 17 residues in the CDR3. Germline CDR1 is MGHRA and CDR2 is YSYEKL. DNA of the CDR3: TGCGCCAGCAGCCGAGAACCCAGGGAAGAGGGGCGGAATACGCAGTATTTT. It yields the protein CASSREPREEGRNTQYF.

The CDR3 nucleotides are TGTGCCAGCAGACAACTAGCGTCCTACGAGCAGTACTTC. Translation gives CASRQLASYEQYF. J is TRBJ2-7 and V is TRBV27; TRBD2 agrees at 7 bases. The germline CDR1 and CDR2 sequences are MNHEY and SMNVEV (reference sequence). V was clipped by 6 bases and J by 1 base; unmatched bases: 3. The CDR3 sequence is 13 residues long.

V gene TRBV7-9 combines with J gene TRBJ2-1, with 10 nucleotides matching TRBD2. Germline V lookup: CDR1 SEHNR, CDR2 FQNEAQ (reference sequence). J gave up 12 bases and V 5 bases, and 10 bases lay outside the gene matches. The CDR3 extends over 14 amino acids. The CDR3 sequence is CASSGGWLAGVQFF. The CDR3 region has the DNA TGTGCCAGCAGCGGAGGGTGGCTAGCGGGAGTGCAGTTCTTC.

The chain couples TRBV7-8 to TRBJ2-1; TRBD2 matches at 12 bases. The CDR3 runs 18 residues. Germline V gene sequence: CDR1 SGHVS, CDR2 FQNEAQ. Trimming took 2 bases from V and 4 from J; bases not matched to a gene: 9. In nucleotides, the CDR3 is TGTGCCAGCAGCTTAAACCCAGGGACTAGCGGGTTATACAATGAGCAGTTCTTC. It codes for CASSLNPGTSGLYNEQFF.

CDR3 DNA: TGTGCCAGCAGTGCGGCCACCTATAGCAATCAGCCCCAGCATTTT. Its translation: CASSAATYSNQPQHF. The V call is TRBV6-1, the J call TRBJ1-5; unclear D gene. Trimming took 4 bases from V and 0 from J, leaving 10 bases between them. Germline V CDR1 and CDR2: MNHNS, SASEGT. This CDR3 has 15 amino acids.

This clone has a handful of counts. The rearrangement joins TRBV4-3 to TRBJ2-5; 12 bases are a match to TRBD2. Looked up from germline, CDR1 is LGHNA and CDR2 is YSLEER. The J segment lost 1 base and the V segment lost 4 bases, leaving 10 bases of the junction unmatched. This CDR3 region has 18 residues. The CDR3 spells CASSRRLAGALLQETQYF. In DNA, the CDR3 is TGCGCCAGCAGCCGACGACTAGCGGGAGCCCTCCTCCAAGAGACCCAGTACTTC.

The gene calls are TRBV4-1 and TRBJ2-7, with 7 bases that match TRBD1. After removal of 3 bases from V and 6 bases from J, the junction contained 11 bases not matched to a gene. The CDR3 contains 15 residues. Germline CDR1 and CDR2: MGHRA and YSYEKL. CDR3 bases: TGCGCCAGCAGCCATCCTAAGATGGGACAGCCCGAGCAGTACTTC. It is translated as CASSHPKMGQPEQYF.

This clone was observed many times. The junction does not match germline at one end; this may be a read error. Other DNA sequences from this sample encode an identical CDR3 as well. V usage is TRBV7-3 and J usage is TRBJ2-7; weak D call: TRBD1 (6 bases). CDR3 size: 13 residues. Per the germline V gene, CDR1 is SGHTA and CDR2 is FQGTGA. The CDR3 loop is CASSLTGTGEQYF. DNA for the CDR3: TGTGCCAGCAGCCTAACAGGGACGGGGGAGCAGTACTTC.

The V and J genes are TRBV27 and TRBJ2-2, with D unresolved. Germline CDR1 MNHEY, CDR2 SMNVEV (reference sequence). The CDR3 has 15 amino acids. Deletions cut 4 bases from V and 0 bases from J, with 9 bases between. CDR3: CASSSGYTNTGELFF. CDR3 nucleotides: TGTGCCAGCAGTTCCGGGTACACGAACACCGGGGAGCTGTTTTTT.